This T cell receptor beta chain originates from a study of T cell responses to AZD1222 COVID-19 vaccine. Study-wide findings and caveats: Females outnumbered males among donors, who were mostly white British; clonal diversity was possibly underestimated. Spike-specific TCR breadth and depth grew following two AZD1222 doses. Researchers took repertoire samples only after the peak T cell response had come.

Profiled with immunoSEQ multiplex PCR; TCRdb holds only in-frame clones, not every one. Seen here are over 150,000 clones, just over 85% observed once, and the top ten hold under 14%. Second-dose schedules of about 4 or about 12 weeks were combined. V trimming: 0 bases; J trimming: 8 bases; junction bases outside the gene matches: 12. Per germline, CDR1 SGDLS and CDR2 YYNGEE. The CDR3 has 16 amino acids. A note on this clone: The target antigen is unknown.

The chain has TRBV9 and TRBJ2-7; 9 bases match TRBD1. This receptor was identified in an adult who received the AZD1222 COVID-19 vaccine. This material consisted of peripheral blood, taken 28 days after the second AZD1222 dose. The CDR3 region has the DNA TGTGCCAGCAGCGTAGGGCCAACCGGGGGACAGGGAAAGCAGTACTTC. Its translation: CASSVGPTGGQGKQYF.